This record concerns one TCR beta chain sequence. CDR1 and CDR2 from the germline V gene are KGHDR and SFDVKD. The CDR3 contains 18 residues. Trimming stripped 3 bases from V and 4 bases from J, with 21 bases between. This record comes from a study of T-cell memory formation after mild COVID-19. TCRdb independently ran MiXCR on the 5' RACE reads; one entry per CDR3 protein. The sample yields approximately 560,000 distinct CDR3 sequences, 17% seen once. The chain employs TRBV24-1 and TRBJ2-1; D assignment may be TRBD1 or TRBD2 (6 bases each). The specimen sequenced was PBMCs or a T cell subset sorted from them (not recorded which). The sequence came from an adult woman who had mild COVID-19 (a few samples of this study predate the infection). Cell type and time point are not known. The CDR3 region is CATSDTPGGGKGYNEQFF. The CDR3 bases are TGTGCCACCAGTGATACCCCCGGGGGCGGGAAAGGATACAATGAGCAGTTCTTC.